Each of the 19 T cell receptor beta chains below was sequenced from the same sample in a study of identical twins. One entry per CDR3 protein, called by TCRdb with MiXCR from the 5' RACE reads. This table holds 1,800,000 or so distinct CDR3 sequences, about 32% found once. Sequencing used cord blood. The receptors originated from a newborn girl in good health.

In this sample, this clonotype turned up a few times. The CDR3 loop reads CASSLAPSPDTQYF. CDR3 nucleotide sequence: TGTGCCAGCAGCTTAGCCCCTAGCCCAGATACGCAGTATTTT. This chain joins TRBV7-9 and TRBJ2-3, with a weak D call TRBD2 (5 bases). The CDR3 is 14 residues long. Per germline, CDR1 SEHNR and CDR2 FQNEAQ (reference sequence). The ends were cut back, 0 bases at V and 4 bases at J, with 8 bases in the middle.

The sample holds a few counts of this clonotype. This chain uses TRBV20-1 with TRBJ1-4, with D unresolved. The CDR3 sequence is 11 residues long. Germline CDR1 reads DFQATT; CDR2 reads SNEGSKA (reference sequence). The CDR3 is CSRRVNEKLFF. The CDR3 DNA is TGCAGCAGACGGGTTAATGAAAAACTGTTTTTT.

The rearrangement links TRBV12-3 or TRBV12-4 to TRBJ2-7; D unresolved. The CDR3 has 11 residues. Trimming removed 3 bases from V and 9 bases from J, with 9 bases in between. The CDR3 DNA follows: TGTGCCAGCAGTTTCTCGTCTGTGCAGTACTTC. Translated: CASSFSSVQYF.

This clonotype was detected only a few times. The chain carries TRBV7-2 and TRBJ2-3, with 8 positions matching TRBD2. V was clipped by 5 bases and J by 1 base; unmatched bases: 5. Germline V gene data show CDR1 as SGHTA and CDR2 as FQGNSA. This CDR3 has 15 residues. CDR3 region: CASSVGGARTDTQYF. CDR3 DNA: TGTGCCAGCAGCGTCGGGGGGGCTCGCACAGATACGCAGTATTTT.

This clonotype showed up just a few times. The J gene is TRBJ2-4, the V gene TRBV12-3 or TRBV12-4; D gene ambiguous. The CDR3 runs 17 residues. V gave up 4 bases and J gave up 2 bases, with 18 bases separating them. CDR3 region: CASSSTALGKPKNIQYF. CDR3 DNA sequence: TGTGCCAGCAGTTCCACCGCTCTAGGCAAGCCCAAAAACATTCAGTACTTC.

This clonotype was observed a single time. The CDR3 spells CASSFGTSLDEQYF. The CDR3 DNA sequence: TGTGCCAGCAGTTTTGGGACTTCGCTGGACGAGCAGTACTTC. The chain links TRBV27 to TRBJ2-7, with a tentative D call TRBD2 (6 bases). Germline lookup yields CDR1 MNHEY and CDR2 SMNVEV (reference sequence). The CDR3 runs to 14 residues. V shed 3 bases and J shed 5 bases, with 14 bases lying between them.

The chain joins TRBV20-1 to TRBJ2-3; 7 nucleotides align to TRBD2. Germline CDR1 and CDR2: DFQATT and SNEGSKA (reference sequence). Trimming at V came to 3 bases and at J to 2 bases, leaving 5 bases not matched to a gene. This CDR3 is 14 amino acids long. The CDR3 loop reads CSASASGITDTQYF. The CDR3 nucleotides read TGCAGTGCTAGCGCTAGCGGAATCACAGATACGCAGTATTTT.

The chain has TRBV11-1 and TRBJ2-4, with D possibly being TRBD2 (6 bases). Per the germline V gene, CDR1 is SGHAT and CDR2 is FQDESV (reference sequence). V was shortened by 3 bases and J by 1 base, with 16 bases between the two germline ends. The CDR3 runs to 17 residues. CDR3 protein: CASSLGGWSWAKNIQYF. In nucleotides, the CDR3 is TGTGCCAGCAGCTTGGGGGGTTGGTCTTGGGCCAAAAACATTCAGTACTTC.

The V gene is TRBV21-1, the J gene TRBJ1-5; the table's D call, TRBD1, has no DNA check behind it. TRBV21-1 is marked as a pseudogene. The CDR3 totals 16 residues. The DNA for the CDR3 is TGTGCCAGCAGCAAAGCGTATGACAGGGGCAATCAGCCCCAGCATTTT. Encoded protein: CASSKAYDRGNQPQHF.

The chain combines TRBV27 with TRBJ2-3; 7 bases line up with TRBD2. Germline V gives CDR1 MNHEY, CDR2 SMNVEV (reference sequence). The junction had 7 bases not matched to a gene; V was cut back by 2 bases and J by 5 bases. This CDR3 contains 15 residues. The chain's CDR3 is CASSLVGGGRDTQYF. CDR3 nucleotides: TGTGCCAGCAGTTTAGTTGGCGGGGGAAGAGATACGCAGTATTTT.

The rearrangement links TRBV28 to TRBJ1-2; D not certain. Germline V CDR1 and CDR2: MDHEN, SYDVKM. The CDR3 contains 13 residues. V gave up 6 bases and J gave up 3 bases, with 11 bases separating them. The CDR3 nucleotides are TGTGCCAGCAGCTCAGGCGGGTACTATGGCTACACCTTC. As protein: CASSSGGYYGYTF.

The chain joins TRBV2 to TRBJ2-7; D might be TRBD1 (5 bases). The V and J ends lost 9 bases and 3 bases respectively, with 9 bases between them. The germline V gene has CDR1 SNHLY and CDR2 FYNNEI. This CDR3 has 11 amino acids. Here the CDR3 reads CARAGNYEQYF. The CDR3 coding sequence is TGTGCCAGGGCAGGGAACTACGAGCAGTACTTC.

The chain joins TRBV28 to TRBJ2-1, with 8 bases fitting TRBD1. The J call is uncertain, as TRBJ2-7 better fits the DNA end. The germline V gene encodes CDR1 MDHEN and CDR2 SYDVKM. There are 15 residues in the CDR3. The CDR3 protein is CASSLQGAPYNEQYF. In nucleotides, the CDR3 is TGTGCCAGCAGTTTACAGGGGGCGCCTTACAATGAGCAGTACTTC.

This clonotype has just a few counts. The chain carries TRBV12-3 or TRBV12-4 and TRBJ1-2; TRBD1 agrees at 10 bases. This CDR3 region has 15 residues. Germline trimming cut 6 bases from V and 4 bases from J; bases unmatched to any gene: 8. The CDR3, as DNA: TGTGCCAGCAGCCCGGACAGGGGGGGATCCTATGGCTACACCTTC. It translates to CASSPDRGGSYGYTF.

This clonotype has more than one count but fewer than ten. V usage is TRBV4-1 and J usage is TRBJ1-5; D gene uncertain. CDR1 and CDR2 from the germline V gene are MGHRA and YSYEKL. The CDR3 loop spans 15 amino acids. V lost 4 bases and J 7 bases, leaving 17 bases between the germline ends. The CDR3 sequence: CASSRLAVGIQPQHF. Written as DNA, the CDR3 is TGCGCCAGCAGCCGCCTGGCCGTCGGGATCCAGCCCCAGCATTTT.

The sample holds a few counts of this clonotype. This rearrangement joins TRBV7-9 to TRBJ1-1; tentatively, D is TRBD1 (5 bases). Germline CDR1 SEHNR, CDR2 FQNEAQ (reference sequence). V shed 1 base and J shed 0 bases, with 12 bases lying between them. The CDR3 is 16 residues long. The CDR3 is CASSLVRGGVNTEAFF. The CDR3 DNA reads TGTGCCAGCAGCTTAGTTAGGGGAGGAGTGAACACTGAAGCTTTCTTT.

This clonotype was counted between two and nine times. The rearrangement uses TRBV12-5 and TRBJ2-5, with D perhaps TRBD2 (7 bases). The V gene's germline CDR1 is LGHNT and CDR2 FRNRAP. Between the trimmed V and J ends, which lost 4 bases and 5 bases, there was a span of 14 bases. The CDR3 has 14 amino acids. The CDR3 region is CASGWGGARETQYF. For the CDR3, the DNA is TGTGCTAGTGGTTGGGGGGGGGCGAGGGAGACCCAGTACTTC. Together with reference TRBV12-5 and TRBJ2-5, the CDR3 gives the full variable domain: DARVTQTPRHKVTEMGQEVTMRCQPILGHNTVFWYRQTMMQGLELLAYFRNRAPLDDSGMPKDRFSAEMPDATLATLKIQPSEPRDSAVYFCASGWGGARETQYFGPGTRLLVL.

The chain uses TRBV2 and TRBJ2-7, with 8 bases identical to TRBD2. Germline CDR1 is SNHLY and CDR2 is FYNNEI. This CDR3 region has 13 residues. Losses at the gene ends were 8 bases for V and 3 bases for J; bases not matched to a gene: 6. CDR3 in DNA: TGTGCCAGCTTCATTAGCGGGGTCTACGAGCAGTACTTC. Protein: CASFISGVYEQYF.

This clonotype was observed at least ten times. The chain couples TRBV10-3 to TRBJ2-3, with a possible D match to TRBD2 (7 bases). The V and J ends lost 4 bases and 1 base respectively, with 12 bases between them. The germline V gene encodes CDR1 ENHRY and CDR2 SYGVKD. The CDR3 length is 15 residues. The CDR3 DNA reads as TGTGCCATCAGTGCGGCGCGGGGGCGCACAGATACGCAGTATTTT. Encoded protein: CAISAARGRTDTQYF.